These 7 T cell receptor beta chains share one sample of origin, sequenced in a study of shared clonotypes between healthy human individuals. The table came from immunoSEQ multiplex PCR; TCRdb's copy has only in-frame clones and leaves some out. The table shows 2 million to 3 million clones, with 93% occurring only once. The sample comprised naive CD4+ T cells from PBMCs. Subset defined: CD45RA+ positively selected. These receptors originate from a man younger than 30 in good health. Some clones in this sample may be carry-over from other donors' samples.

This clone has only one observation. In DNA, the CDR3 is TGTGCCAGCAGCTCACCACAGGGAGTTAACTATGGCTACACCTTC. The encoded protein is CASSSPQGVNYGYTF. V usage is TRBV7-7 and J usage is TRBJ1-2, with D possibly being TRBD1 (6 bases). There are 15 residues in the CDR3. CDR1 is SSHAT and CDR2 is FNYEAQ in the germline V gene (reference sequence). V dropped 4 bases and J dropped 1 base, with 13 bases sitting between them.

The chain uses TRBV7-3 and TRBJ2-2; maybe TRBD2 (6 bases). The length of the CDR3 is 14 residues. Germline V gives CDR1 SGHTA, CDR2 FQGTGA. V dropped 2 bases and J dropped 8 bases, with 12 bases sitting between them. CDR3 residues: CASSLYRESGELFF. CDR3 nucleotide sequence: TGTGCCAGCAGCTTATATCGGGAGTCTGGGGAGCTGTTTTTT.

The chain recombines TRBV4-2 with TRBJ2-7, with D maybe TRBD2 (7 bases). The CDR3 loop spans 16 amino acids. CDR1 is LGHNA, CDR2 YNFKEQ, per germline. The V end was cut by 1 base, the J end by 3 bases, with 16 bases between. The CDR3 DNA reads as TGTGCCAGCAGCCAAGGTGGAGGGGGGGCCAACTACGAGCAGTACTTC. The encoded protein is CASSQGGGGANYEQYF.

V is TRBV28 and J is TRBJ1-2, with D perhaps matching TRBD1 (6 bases). This CDR3 comprises 13 residues. CDR1 is MDHEN, CDR2 SYDVKM, per germline. The ends were cut back, 2 bases at V and 8 bases at J, with 12 bases in the middle. The CDR3 nucleotides read TGTGCCAGCAGTTTAAATCGGGGGCACGGCTACACCTTC. Translation: CASSLNRGHGYTF.

This chain connects TRBV20-1 to TRBJ2-4; maybe TRBD1 (5 bases). Between the trimmed V and J ends, which lost 8 bases and 7 bases, there was a span of 12 bases. Germline V gene data show CDR1 as DFQATT and CDR2 as SNEGSKA (reference sequence). The CDR3 consists of 11 residues. CDR3 protein: CSSRKGNIQYF. The CDR3 DNA sequence: TGCAGTTCGAGGAAGGGGAACATTCAGTACTTC.

V gene TRBV28 combines with J gene TRBJ2-1; no firm D call. V lost 6 bases, J lost 10 bases, and 13 bases lay in between. Germline CDR1 is MDHEN and CDR2 is SYDVKM. The CDR3 is made up of 12 amino acids. Here the CDR3 reads CASSPLSIEQFF. The CDR3 bases are TGTGCCAGCAGCCCCCTAAGTATCGAGCAGTTCTTC. The complete variable domain, with remaining parts taken from reference TRBV28 and TRBJ2-1, reads DVKVTQSSRYLVKRTGEKVFLECVQDMDHENMFWYRQDPGLGLRLIYFSYDVKMKEKGDIPEGYSVSREKKERFSLILESASTNQTSMYLCASSPLSIEQFFGPGTRLTVL.

J is TRBJ1-3 and V is TRBV4-1, with a weak D call TRBD1 (5 bases). The CDR3 totals 15 residues. Trimming cost V 5 bases and J 6 bases, with 17 bases left between them. Germline CDR1 MGHRA, CDR2 YSYEKL. The CDR3 bases are TGCGCCAGCAGCGGTCGGTACGGGACCCTAAACACCATATATTTT. It codes for CASSGRYGTLNTIYF.